This T cell receptor (beta chain) was obtained from a study of molecular identifiers for immune sequencing clone quantification. Study-level information: Replicate experiments took RNA from around 18,000 or 91,000 naive CD8 cells, divided it five ways and sequenced four.

Germline V gene data show CDR1 as MNHEY and CDR2 as SMNVEV (reference sequence). V was trimmed by 2 bases and J by 0 bases, leaving 14 bases between them. The CDR3 length is 16 residues. Study observations and caveats: Clone sizes could be underestimated for highly expanded clones when identical TCR molecules share a barcode.

Previously described methods and listed TCR primers were used for bulk TCR libraries. TCRdb independently ran MiXCR on the PCR reads; one entry per CDR3 protein. The sample lists more than 450,000 distinct CDR3 sequences, 20% to 25% seen once, with approximately 0.8% in the top ten. About this clonotype itself: The antigen is undetermined.

This rearrangement joins TRBV27 to TRBJ2-7, with D hard to call. Sample: naive CD8+ T cells from blood, with Jurkat cell RNA spiked in. Subset noted: FACS-sorted CD8+CD4-CCR7+CD45RA+ naive T cells. This clonotype was sampled from a human donor in good health. Some libraries in this study had Jurkat cell RNA spiked in. CDR3 sequence (DNA): TGTGCCAGCAGTTTAGGGCAGAGTACCATCTCCTACGAGCAGTACTTC. This translates into CASSLGQSTISYEQYF.